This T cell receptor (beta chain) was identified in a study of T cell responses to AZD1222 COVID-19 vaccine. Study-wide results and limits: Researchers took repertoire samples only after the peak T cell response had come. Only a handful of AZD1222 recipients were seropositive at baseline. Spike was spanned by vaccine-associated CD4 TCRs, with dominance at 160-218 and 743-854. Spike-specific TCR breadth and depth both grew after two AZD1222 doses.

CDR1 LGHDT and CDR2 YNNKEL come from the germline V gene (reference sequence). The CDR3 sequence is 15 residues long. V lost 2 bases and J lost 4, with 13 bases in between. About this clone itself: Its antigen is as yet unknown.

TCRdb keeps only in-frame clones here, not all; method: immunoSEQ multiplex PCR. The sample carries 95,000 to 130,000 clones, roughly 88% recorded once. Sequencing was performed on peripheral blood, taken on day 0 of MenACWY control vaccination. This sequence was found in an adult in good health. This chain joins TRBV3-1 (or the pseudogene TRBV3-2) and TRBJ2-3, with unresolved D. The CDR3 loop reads CASSQLPGNADTQYF. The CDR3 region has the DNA TGTGCCAGCAGCCAATTGCCTGGGAACGCAGATACGCAGTATTTT.